This T cell receptor (beta chain) was found in a study of T cells after yellow fever vaccination. Study conclusions and caveats: Though it reached lower strength, the secondary response hit its peak faster, day 5 versus 15.

CDR1 is SEHNR, CDR2 FQNEAQ, per germline (reference sequence). Trimming pared 5 bases from V and 3 bases from J, leaving 4 bases between. The length of the CDR3 is 12 residues. By 5'RACE template switching, TCR cDNA was produced, with a universal primer site and UMIs added in the process. TCRdb passed the 5' RACE reads through MiXCR, listing each CDR3 protein once. The sample carries some 350,000 distinct CDR3 sequences, approximately 4% recorded once. This clonotype was observed a handful of times. Its target is not known. The TCR sequence derives from a man between 18 and 29 years old who received the YFV17D yellow fever vaccine. This chain uses TRBV7-9 with TRBJ1-4, with D uncertain. The sample here was PBMCs, taken 5 days after the yellow fever booster vaccination. The CDR3 DNA reads TGTGCCAGCAGCGGACCTAATGAAAAACTGTTTTTT. Translated, it gives CASSGPNEKLFF.